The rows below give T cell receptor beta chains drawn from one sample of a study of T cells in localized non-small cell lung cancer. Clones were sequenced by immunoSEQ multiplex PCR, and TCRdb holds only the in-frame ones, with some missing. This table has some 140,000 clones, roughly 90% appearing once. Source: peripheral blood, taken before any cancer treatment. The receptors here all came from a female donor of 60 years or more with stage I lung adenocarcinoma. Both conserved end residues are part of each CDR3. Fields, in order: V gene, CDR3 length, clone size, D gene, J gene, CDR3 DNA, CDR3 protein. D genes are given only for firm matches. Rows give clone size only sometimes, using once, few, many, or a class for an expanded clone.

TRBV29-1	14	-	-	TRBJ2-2	TGCAGCGTTGTGGGGGTAGGGAACACCGGGGAGCTGTTTTTT	CSVVGVGNTGELFF
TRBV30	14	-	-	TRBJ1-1	TGTGCCTGGAGTATCTCATCAGGGACCACTGAAGCTTTCTTT	CAWSISSGTTEAFF
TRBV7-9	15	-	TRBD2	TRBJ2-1	TGTGCCAGCAGCTGGGACGGGACTGCCGGGGGGGAGCAGTTCTTC	CASSWDGTAGGEQFF
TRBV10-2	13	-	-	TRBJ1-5	TGCGCCAGCAATGACAGGAGCAATCAGCCCCAGCATTTT	CASNDRSNQPQHF
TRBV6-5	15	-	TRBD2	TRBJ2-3	TGTGCCAGCAACCTAGCGGGAACTAGCACAGATACGCAGTATTTT	CASNLAGTSTDTQYF
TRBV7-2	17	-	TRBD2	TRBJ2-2	TGTGCCAGCAGCTCAGACGGCGGGAGGGTCAACACCGGGGAGCTGTTTTTT	CASSSDGGRVNTGELFF
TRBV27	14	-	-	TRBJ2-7	TGTGCCAGTCGTCCGAGCGGGTTATCCTACGAGCAGTACTTC	CASRPSGLSYEQYF
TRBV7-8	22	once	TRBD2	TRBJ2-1	TGTGCCAGCAGCCAGGGTCTGGCCAGGGCCCTAACTTCTAGCGGGATTAGCAATGAGCAGTTCTTC	CASSQGLARALTSSGISNEQFF
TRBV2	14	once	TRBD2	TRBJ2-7	TGTGCCAGCAGTCCACTGACTAGCGGGAACGAGCAGTACTTC	CASSPLTSGNEQYF
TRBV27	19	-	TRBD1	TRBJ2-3	TGTGCCAGCAGTTTTGATTCGTTCAGACAGGGTCTCAGCACAGATACGCAGTATTTT	CASSFDSFRQGLSTDTQYF
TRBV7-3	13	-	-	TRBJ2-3	TGTGCCAGCAGCTTATGGGCCACAGATACGCAGTATTTT	CASSLWATDTQYF
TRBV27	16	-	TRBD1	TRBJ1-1	TGTGCCAGCACCCAGCAGGGGGCCGTTATGAACACTGAAGCTTTCTTT	CASTQQGAVMNTEAFF
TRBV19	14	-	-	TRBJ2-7	TGTGCCAGTAGTATATCAGATTCCAGTTACGAGCAGTACTTC	CASSISDSSYEQYF
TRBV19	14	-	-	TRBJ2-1	TGTGCCAGTAGTACAGGGGCATCCTACAATGAGCAGTTCTTC	CASSTGASYNEQFF
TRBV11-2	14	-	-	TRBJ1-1	TGTGCCAGCAGCCTTTTATTCCAGGGCACTGAAGCTTTCTTT	CASSLLFQGTEAFF
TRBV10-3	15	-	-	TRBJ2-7	TGTGCCATCAGTGAGGGAACAGGGAGCTCCTACGAGCAGTACTTC	CAISEGTGSSYEQYF
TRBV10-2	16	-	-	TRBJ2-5	TGCGCCAGCAGTTTTTCCCTCGTGACGGTCCAAGAGACCCAGTACTTC	CASSFSLVTVQETQYF
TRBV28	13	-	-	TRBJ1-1	TGTGCCAGCAGTTTATCCGCCTTTCCCGAGGCTTTCTTT	CASSLSAFPEAFF
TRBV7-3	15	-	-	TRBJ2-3	TGTGCCAGCAGCTTAACCGATGGGCGCCCAGATACGCAGTATTTT	CASSLTDGRPDTQYF
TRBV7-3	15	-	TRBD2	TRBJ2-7	TGTGCCAGCAGCTTAATCTCTAGCGGGAGCTACGAGCAGTACTTC	CASSLISSGSYEQYF
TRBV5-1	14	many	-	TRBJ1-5	TGCGCCAGCAGCTCGGACGGGGGAAATCAGCCCCAGCATTTT	CASSSDGGNQPQHF
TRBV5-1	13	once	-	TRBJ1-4	TGCGCCAGCGCGGACGGGGGGCTCGAAAAACTGTTTTTT	CASADGGLEKLFF
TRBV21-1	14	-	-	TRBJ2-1	TGTGCCAGCGTTAGTCAGGGGTCCTACAATGAGCAGTTCTTC	CASVSQGSYNEQFF
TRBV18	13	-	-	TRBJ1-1	TGTGCCAGCTCACTACACCTGAACACTGAAGCTTTCTTT	CASSLHLNTEAFF
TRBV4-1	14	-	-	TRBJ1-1	TGCGCCAGCACCCAGGGGCCGGGGAACACTGAAGCTTTCTTT	CASTQGPGNTEAFF
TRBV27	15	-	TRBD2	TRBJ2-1	TGTGCCAGCAACTTTCTAGCGGGAGGGAGGGATGAGCAGTTCTTC	CASNFLAGGRDEQFF
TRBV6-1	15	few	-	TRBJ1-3	TGTGCCAGCAGGGCCGGTCTGGGATTCTTAAACACCATATATTTT	CASRAGLGFLNTIYF
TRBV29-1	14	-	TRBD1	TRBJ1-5	TGCAGCGTCGCCGCGGGACAGAACAATCAGCCCCAGCATTTT	CSVAAGQNNQPQHF
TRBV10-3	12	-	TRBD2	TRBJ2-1	TGTGCCACTCGGACTAGCGGCAATGAGCAGTTCTTC	CATRTSGNEQFF
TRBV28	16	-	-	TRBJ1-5	TGTGCCAGCAGTCCCCATATGGGTGGGGGCAATCAGCCCCAGCATTTT	CASSPHMGGGNQPQHF
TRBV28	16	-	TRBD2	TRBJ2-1	TGTGCCAGCAGTTTAGGGACTAGCGGGAGTTACAATGAGCAGTTCTTC	CASSLGTSGSYNEQFF
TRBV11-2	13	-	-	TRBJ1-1	TGTGCCAGCAGCTTAGATCAGGGGACTGAAGCTTTCTTT	CASSLDQGTEAFF
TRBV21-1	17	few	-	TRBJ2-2	TGTGCCAGCAAAACCAGGCAGGCTAGCGGGTTTACCGGGGAGCTGTTTTTT	CASKTRQASGFTGELFF
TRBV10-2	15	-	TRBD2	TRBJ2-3	TGCGCCAGCAGCTCGACTAGCGGGAAGGCAGATACGCAGTATTTT	CASSSTSGKADTQYF
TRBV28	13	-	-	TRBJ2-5	TGTGCCAGCAGTTTATCCCCAGGGCAGACCCAGTACTTC	CASSLSPGQTQYF